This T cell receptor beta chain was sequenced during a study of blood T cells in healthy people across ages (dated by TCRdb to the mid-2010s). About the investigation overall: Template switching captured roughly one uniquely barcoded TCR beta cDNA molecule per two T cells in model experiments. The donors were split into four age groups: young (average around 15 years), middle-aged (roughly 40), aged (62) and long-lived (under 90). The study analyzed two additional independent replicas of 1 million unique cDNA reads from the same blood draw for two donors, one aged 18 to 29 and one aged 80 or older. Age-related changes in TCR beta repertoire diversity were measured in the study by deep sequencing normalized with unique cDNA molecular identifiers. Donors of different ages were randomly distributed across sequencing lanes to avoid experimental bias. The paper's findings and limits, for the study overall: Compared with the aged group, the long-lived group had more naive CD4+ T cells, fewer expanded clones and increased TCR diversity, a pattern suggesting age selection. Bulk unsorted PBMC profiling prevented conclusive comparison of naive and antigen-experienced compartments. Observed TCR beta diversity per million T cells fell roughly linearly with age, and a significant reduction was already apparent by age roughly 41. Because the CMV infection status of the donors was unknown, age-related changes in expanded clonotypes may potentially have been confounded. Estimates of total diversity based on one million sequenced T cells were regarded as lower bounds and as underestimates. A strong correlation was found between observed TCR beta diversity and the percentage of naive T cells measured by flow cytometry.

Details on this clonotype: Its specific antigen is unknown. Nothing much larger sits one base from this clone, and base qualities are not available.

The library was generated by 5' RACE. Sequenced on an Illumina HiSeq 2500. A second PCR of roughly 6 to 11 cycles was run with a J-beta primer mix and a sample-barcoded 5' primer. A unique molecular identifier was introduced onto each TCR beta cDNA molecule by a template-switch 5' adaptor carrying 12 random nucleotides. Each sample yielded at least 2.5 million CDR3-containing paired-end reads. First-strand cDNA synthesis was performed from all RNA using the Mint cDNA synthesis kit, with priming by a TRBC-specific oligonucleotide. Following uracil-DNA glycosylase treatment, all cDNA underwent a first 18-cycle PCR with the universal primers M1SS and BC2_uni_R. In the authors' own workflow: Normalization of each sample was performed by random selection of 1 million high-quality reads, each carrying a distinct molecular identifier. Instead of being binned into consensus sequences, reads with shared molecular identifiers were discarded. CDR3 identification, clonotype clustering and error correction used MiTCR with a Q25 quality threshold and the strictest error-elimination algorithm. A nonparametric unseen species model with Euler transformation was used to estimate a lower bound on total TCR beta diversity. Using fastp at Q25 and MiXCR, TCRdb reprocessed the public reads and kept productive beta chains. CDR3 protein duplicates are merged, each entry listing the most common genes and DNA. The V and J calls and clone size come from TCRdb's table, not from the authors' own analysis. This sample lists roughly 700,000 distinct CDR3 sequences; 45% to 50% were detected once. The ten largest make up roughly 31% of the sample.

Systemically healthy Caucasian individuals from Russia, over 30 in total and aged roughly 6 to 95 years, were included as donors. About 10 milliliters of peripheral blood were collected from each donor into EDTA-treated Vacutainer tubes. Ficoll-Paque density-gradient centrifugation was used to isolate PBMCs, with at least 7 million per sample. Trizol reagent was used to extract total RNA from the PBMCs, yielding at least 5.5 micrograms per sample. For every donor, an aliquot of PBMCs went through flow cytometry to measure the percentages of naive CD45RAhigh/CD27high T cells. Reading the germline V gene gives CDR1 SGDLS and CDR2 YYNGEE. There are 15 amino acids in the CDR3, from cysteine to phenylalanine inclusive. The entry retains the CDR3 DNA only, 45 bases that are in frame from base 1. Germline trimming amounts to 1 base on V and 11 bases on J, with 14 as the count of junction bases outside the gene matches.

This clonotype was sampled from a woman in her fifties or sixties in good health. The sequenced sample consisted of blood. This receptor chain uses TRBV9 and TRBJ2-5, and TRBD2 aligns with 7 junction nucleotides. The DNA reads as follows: TGTGCCAGCAGCGTAAAGGCGGGAGATATCGATGAGCAGTACTTC. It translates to CASSVKAGDIDEQYF.